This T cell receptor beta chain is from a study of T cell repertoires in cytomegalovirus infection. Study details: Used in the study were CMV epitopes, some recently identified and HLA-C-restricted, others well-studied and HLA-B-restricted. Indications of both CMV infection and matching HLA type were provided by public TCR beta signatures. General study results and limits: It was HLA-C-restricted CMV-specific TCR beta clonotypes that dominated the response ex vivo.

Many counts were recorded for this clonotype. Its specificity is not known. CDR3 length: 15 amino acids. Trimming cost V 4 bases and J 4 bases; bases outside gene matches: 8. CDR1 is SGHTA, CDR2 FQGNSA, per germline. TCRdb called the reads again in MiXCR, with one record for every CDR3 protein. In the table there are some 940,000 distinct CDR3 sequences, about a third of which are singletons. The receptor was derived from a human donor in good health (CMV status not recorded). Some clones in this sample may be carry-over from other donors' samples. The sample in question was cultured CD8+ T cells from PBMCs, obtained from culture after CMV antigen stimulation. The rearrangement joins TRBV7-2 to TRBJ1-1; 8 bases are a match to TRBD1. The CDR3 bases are TGTGCCAGCAGCTCATTGACAGGGGTCTTCACTGAAGCTTTCTTT. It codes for CASSSLTGVFTEAFF. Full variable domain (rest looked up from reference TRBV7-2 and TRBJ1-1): GAGVSQSPSNKVTEKGKDVELRCDPISGHTALYWYRQSLGQGLEFLIYFQGNSAPDKSGLPSDRFSAERTGGSVSTLTIQRTQQEDSAVYLCASSSLTGVFTEAFFGQGTRLTVV.